These 2 T cell receptor beta chains originate from one sample sequenced in a study of T cell responses to AZD1222 COVID-19 vaccine. TCRdb's table, derived via immunoSEQ multiplex PCR, lists solely in-frame clones and lacks some. The profile covers about 96,000 clones, with roughly nine tenths appearing a single time and 20% to 30% taken by the ten largest. The source material was peripheral blood, sampled on day 0 of AZD1222 vaccination. These receptors all stem from an adult in good health.

This chain uses TRBV6-2 or TRBV6-3 with TRBJ2-7, with TRBD1 matching over 8 bases. Germline-derived CDR1 and CDR2 are MNHEY and SVGEGT. This CDR3 has 13 residues. Trimming cost V 5 bases and J 6 bases; bases outside gene matches: 6. The CDR3 here is CASSTGGTREQYF. The CDR3 region has the DNA TGTGCCAGCAGTACAGGGGGTACTCGCGAGCAGTACTTC.

The genes are TRBV6-4 and TRBJ1-1; TRBD1 matches at 7 bases. CDR1 MRHNA and CDR2 SNTAGT come from the germline V gene. The CDR3 covers 14 residues. The trim removed 7 bases at V and 1 base at J, leaving 6 bases unmatched. This chain's CDR3 is CASKLGQSNTEAFF. The CDR3 DNA reads as TGTGCCAGCAAATTGGGACAGTCGAACACTGAAGCTTTCTTT.